These 27 T cell receptor beta chains were all obtained from the same sample, sequenced in a study of blood T cell repertoires in COVID-19. The repertoire was sequenced with immunoSEQ multiplex PCR; TCRdb's copy has only in-frame clones and lacks some. Altogether some 200,000 clones are present, around 85% being singletons, with the ten largest covering 2.2%. Material: peripheral blood. The origin of the receptors is a woman aged 45-65 years with acute or convalescent COVID-19.

The J gene is TRBJ2-1, the V gene TRBV5-1; D not certain. The V gene's germline CDR1 is SGHRS and CDR2 YFSETQ. The CDR3 covers 14 residues. The V gene lost 1 base and the J gene lost 6 bases, with 11 bases spanning the gap. CDR3 DNA sequence: TGCGCCAGCAGCTTGTTAGGCGGTATCAATGAGCAGTTCTTC. Translating it yields CASSLLGGINEQFF. The full variable domain, rest sourced from reference TRBV5-1 and TRBJ2-1, is KAGVTQTPRYLIKTRGQQVTLSCSPISGHRSVSWYQQTPGQGLQFLFEYFSETQRNKGNFPGRFSGRQFSNSRSEMNVSTLELGDSALYLCASSLLGGINEQFFGPGTRLTVL.

The chain has TRBV7-2 and TRBJ2-1, with D perhaps matching TRBD2 (6 bases). This CDR3 spans 14 amino acids. V lost 4 bases and J 3 bases, leaving 10 bases between the germline ends. Germline V gene sequence: CDR1 SGHTA, CDR2 FQGNSA. This CDR3 is CASSSGTLYNEQFF. CDR3 bases: TGTGCCAGCAGCTCTGGGACTCTCTACAATGAGCAGTTCTTC.

J is TRBJ2-3 and V is TRBV12-5; 9 bases match TRBD2. CDR3 length: 17 amino acids. Germline-derived CDR1 and CDR2 are LGHNT and FRNRAP. Germline trimming cut 1 base from V and 6 bases from J; bases unmatched to any gene: 11. The CDR3 loop is CASGLGGGGAIGDTQYF. In DNA, the CDR3 is TGTGCTAGTGGTTTGGGCGGCGGGGGGGCCATTGGGGATACGCAGTATTTT.

V gene TRBV4-3 combines with J gene TRBJ2-1, with D possibly TRBD2 on 5 matching bases. The V end was cut by 0 bases, the J end by 0 bases, with 12 bases between. The length of the CDR3 is 17 residues. From germline, CDR1 is LGHNA and CDR2 YSLEER. CDR3 DNA sequence: TGCGCCAGCAGCCAAGAAGCGGAGAGGAGCTCCTACAATGAGCAGTTCTTC. The encoded protein is CASSQEAERSSYNEQFF.

This clone has just one count. The rearrangement joins TRBV6-1 to TRBJ1-6; tentatively, D is TRBD1 (5 bases). The ends were cut back, 1 base at V and 0 bases at J, with 7 bases in the middle. Germline assignment: CDR1 MNHNS and CDR2 SASEGT. This CDR3 has 16 residues. The CDR3 here is CASSEGQSSYNSPLHF. DNA for the CDR3: TGTGCCAGCAGTGAAGGACAGAGCTCCTATAATTCACCCCTCCACTTT.

A few counts support this clone. The V call is TRBV27, the J call TRBJ2-3; no firm D call. Trimming left V 3 bases short and J 2 bases short, with 9 bases between. The germline CDR1 and CDR2 sequences are MNHEY and SMNVEV (reference sequence). The CDR3 runs to 14 residues. CDR3 DNA: TGTGCCAGCAGTTTGAGTCCAACCACAGATACGCAGTATTTT. Its translation: CASSLSPTTDTQYF.

CDR3 bases: TGTGCCAGCAGTTCACTTAACAGGAGACTTAACTATGGCTACACCTTC. Translating it yields CASSSLNRRLNYGYTF. The chain links TRBV6-2 or TRBV6-3 to TRBJ1-2; maybe TRBD1 (5 bases). This CDR3 is built from 16 residues. V was trimmed by 4 bases and J by 1 base, leaving 16 bases between them. The germline V gene has CDR1 MNHEY and CDR2 SVGEGT.

This clone was observed a single time. The chain has TRBV12-3 or TRBV12-4 and TRBJ1-2; the match to TRBD1 covers 9 bases. The CDR3 consists of 12 residues. V shed 9 bases, J shed 8 bases, and the junction held 7 bases outside the gene matches. CDR3 sequence: CASSGTGYGYTF. CDR3 nucleotide sequence: TGTGCCAGTTCGGGGACAGGGTACGGCTACACCTTC.

This clone occurred once. The genes are TRBV29-1 and TRBJ1-1; D gene uncertain. Germline loops: CDR1 SQVTM, CDR2 ANQGSEA. Trimming pared 5 bases from V and 1 base from J, leaving 8 bases between. CDR3 size: 12 residues. CDR3 region: CSVSPENTEAFF. CDR3 DNA sequence: TGCAGCGTTTCCCCAGAGAACACTGAAGCTTTCTTT.

The chain joins TRBV25-1 to TRBJ1-6, with D perhaps TRBD1 (6 bases). Deletions cut 6 bases from V and 6 bases from J, with 9 bases between. The length of the CDR3 is 13 residues. From germline, CDR1 is MGHDK and CDR2 SYGVNS. CDR3 coding DNA: TGTGCCAGCAGCAAAGGGGGTAATTCACCCCTCCACTTT. This codes for CASSKGGNSPLHF.

The CDR3 DNA reads as TGTGCCAGCAGTTGGGGCAGGGGGTACTACGAGCAGTACTTC. Translating gives CASSWGRGYYEQYF. This sequence joins TRBV6-5 and TRBJ2-7; 7 bases are shared with TRBD1. After removal of 4 bases from V and 3 bases from J, the junction contained 6 bases not matched to a gene. This CDR3 contains 14 residues. Germline CDR1 and CDR2: MNHEY and SVGAGI.

This sequence joins TRBV7-8 and TRBJ1-3; D ambiguous. The CDR3 covers 13 residues. Trimming removed 5 bases at V and 2 bases at J, with 7 bases between. Germline V gene sequence: CDR1 SGHVS, CDR2 FQNEAQ. In DNA, the CDR3 is TGTGCCAGCAGCCTTCGGGCTGGAAACACCATATATTTT. The encoded protein is CASSLRAGNTIYF.

The rearrangement joins TRBV28 to TRBJ2-5, with D possibly being TRBD1 (5 bases). The CDR3 covers 13 residues. In germline, CDR1 is MDHEN, CDR2 SYDVKM. V was shortened by 3 bases and J by 5 bases, with 10 bases between the two germline ends. The CDR3 region is CASSFRRDETQYF. The CDR3 DNA reads as TGTGCCAGCAGTTTTCGCAGGGATGAGACCCAGTACTTC.

The chain uses TRBV18 and TRBJ1-5, with a tentative D call TRBD1 (5 bases). V was clipped by 4 bases and J by 0 bases, with 16 bases between them. CDR3 length: 17 amino acids. Germline V gene data show CDR1 as KGHSH and CDR2 as LQKENI. The DNA of the CDR3 is TGTGCCAGCTCACAAAACACAGGTTCCGATAGCAATCAGCCCCAGCATTTT. Protein: CASSQNTGSDSNQPQHF.

The sample holds one count of this clone. The CDR3 loop reads CAITEEGGTDTQYF. The DNA of the CDR3 is TGTGCCATCACAGAAGAGGGGGGCACAGATACGCAGTATTTT. The rearrangement uses TRBV7-9 and TRBJ2-3, with D maybe TRBD1 (6 bases). Trimming removed 10 bases from V and 1 base from J, with 15 bases in between. The CDR3 is 14 amino acids. Germline V gene data show CDR1 as SEHNR and CDR2 as FQNEAQ (reference sequence).

This clone was seen just once. The chain employs TRBV18 and TRBJ2-7; 7 nucleotides align to TRBD1. CDR1 is KGHSH and CDR2 is LQKENI in the germline V gene. The length of the CDR3 is 16 residues. V lost 2 bases and J lost 2; bases outside the gene matches: 9. The CDR3 nucleotides read TGTGCCAGCTCACCAAAGGGGGCCGGGCCAGCCTACGAGCAGTACTTC. Residues: CASSPKGAGPAYEQYF.

V usage is TRBV19 and J usage is TRBJ1-3; a weak D match, TRBD1 (5 bases). The ends were cut back, 0 bases at V and 1 base at J, with 7 bases in the middle. Germline V CDR1 and CDR2: LNHDA, SQIVND (reference sequence). There are 15 residues in the CDR3. The CDR3 protein is CASSIDGGSGNTIYF. Written as DNA, the CDR3 is TGTGCCAGTAGTATAGACGGGGGGTCTGGAAACACCATATATTTT.

The chain links TRBV7-9 to TRBJ1-2, with TRBD1 matching over 9 bases. V gave up 0 bases and J gave up 5 bases; unmatched junction bases: 13. The CDR3 length is 18 residues. Germline CDR1 SEHNR, CDR2 FQNEAQ (reference sequence). As DNA, the CDR3 is TGTGCCAGCAGCTTAGCCGGGACAGGGTCATATCTCCTGTATGGCTACACCTTC. Translation gives CASSLAGTGSYLLYGYTF.

The chain carries TRBV28 and TRBJ1-4; D may be TRBD1 (5 bases). In germline, CDR1 is MDHEN, CDR2 SYDVKM. The V end lost 1 base, the J end lost 1 base, and 13 bases lay between the germline ends. CDR3 length: 17 residues. For the CDR3, the DNA is TGTGCCAGCAGTTTATCCGGGGGAATGGGAACTAATGAAAAACTGTTTTTT. It specifies CASSLSGGMGTNEKLFF.

This rearrangement joins TRBV4-1 to TRBJ1-5; possibly TRBD1 for D (6 bases). V gave up 1 base and J gave up 1 base, with 17 bases separating them. The CDR3 is made up of 18 amino acids. From germline, CDR1 is MGHRA and CDR2 YSYEKL. The CDR3 loop is CASSQAPGQDRSNQPQHF. As DNA, the CDR3 is TGCGCCAGCAGCCAAGCTCCGGGACAAGATCGCAGCAATCAGCCCCAGCATTTT.

The chain employs TRBV6-2 or TRBV6-3 and TRBJ1-2; TRBD1 matches at 7 bases. V lost 5 bases to trimming and J lost 8 bases; unmatched junction nucleotides: 11. Germline V lookup: CDR1 MNHEY, CDR2 SVGEGT. CDR3 size: 14 residues. CDR3 DNA: TGTGCCAGCAGTCGAGGGGGACAGCCGGCAGGCTACACCTTC. Protein: CASSRGGQPAGYTF.

V and J are TRBV19 and TRBJ2-7; D not certain. V lost 4 bases and J 0 bases, leaving 10 bases between the germline ends. The CDR3 is 14 amino acids. The germline CDR1 and CDR2 sequences are LNHDA and SQIVND (reference sequence). The CDR3 is CASSTSRSSYEQYF. Here the CDR3 DNA reads TGTGCCAGTAGTACGTCAAGGAGCTCCTACGAGCAGTACTTC.

This clone was detected only once. The chain recombines TRBV7-9 with TRBJ2-3, with D maybe TRBD1 (7 bases). V lost 5 bases, J lost 0 bases, and 12 bases lay in between. The CDR3 is 15 residues long. CDR1 and CDR2 (germline): SEHNR, FQNEAQ (reference sequence). CDR3 protein: CASSAGQRSTDTQYF. For the CDR3, the DNA is TGTGCCAGCAGCGCGGGACAGAGAAGCACAGATACGCAGTATTTT.

The chain recombines TRBV7-6 with TRBJ2-7; the match to TRBD2 covers 8 bases. The V and J ends lost 0 bases and 7 bases, in that order; junction bases with no gene match: 5. Germline V gene lookup returns CDR1 SGHVS and CDR2 FNYEAQ. This CDR3 has 14 amino acids. The CDR3 protein is CASSLASRGGEQYF. In nucleotides, the CDR3 is TGTGCCAGCAGCTTAGCCTCCCGCGGGGGGGAGCAGTACTTC.

V is TRBV7-9 and J is TRBJ1-2, with 7 bases aligning to TRBD1. Unmatched junction bases numbered 10, after V lost 5 bases and J lost 4 bases. The CDR3 extends over 15 amino acids. The germline V gene has CDR1 SEHNR and CDR2 FQNEAQ (reference sequence). The CDR3 DNA follows: TGTGCCAGCAGCACTATACAGGGGAGCGGCTATGGCTACACCTTC. It specifies CASSTIQGSGYGYTF. The full variable domain, in which reference TRBV7-9 and TRBJ1-2 provide the parts outside the CDR3, is DTGVSQNPRHKITKRGQNVTFRCDPISEHNRLYWYRQTLGQGPEFLTYFQNEAQLEKSRLLSDRFSAERPKGSFSTLEIQRTEQGDSAMYLCASSTIQGSGYGYTFGSGTRLTVV.

This sequence joins TRBV29-1 and TRBJ1-1; a possible D gene is TRBD1 (5 bases). Germline V gene sequence: CDR1 SQVTM, CDR2 ANQGSEA. The CDR3 is 13 residues long. The V gene lost 5 bases and the J gene lost 3 bases, with 13 bases spanning the gap. CDR3 protein: CSVWGRWDTEAFF. The CDR3 bases are TGCAGCGTTTGGGGCCGTTGGGACACTGAAGCTTTCTTT. Using reference TRBV29-1 and TRBJ1-1 for the parts outside the CDR3, the full variable domain is SAVISQKPSRDICQRGTSLTIQCQVDSQVTMMFWYRQQPGQSLTLIATANQGSEATYESGFVIDKFPISRPNLTFSTLTVSNMSPEDSSIYLCSVWGRWDTEAFFGQGTRLTVV.

The chain is built from TRBV19 and TRBJ2-1; 8 bases are shared with TRBD1. Germline V gene sequence: CDR1 LNHDA, CDR2 SQIVND (reference sequence). The CDR3 spans 13 residues. Germline trimming cut 5 bases from V and 13 bases from J; bases unmatched to any gene: 10. The CDR3 DNA reads as TGTGCCAGTAGTCCGGGACAGGCGGATAAACAGTTCTTC. This translates into CASSPGQADKQFF.